These 25 T cell receptor beta chains came from one sample sequenced in a study of monozygotic twins with cystic fibrosis. Some clones are missing from TCRdb's copy, which holds only in-frame ones; the method was immunoSEQ multiplex PCR. In the table there are about 24,000 clones, under 95% of which are singletons. The sample comprised blood. The receptors derive from a girl aged 2 to 10 with cystic fibrosis.

V is TRBV19 and J is TRBJ2-2; D unclear. CDR1 is LNHDA and CDR2 is SQIVND in the germline V gene (reference sequence). The CDR3 contains 13 residues. Trimming left V 6 bases short and J 7 bases short, with 12 bases between. The chain's CDR3 is CASSDRWNGELFF. DNA for the CDR3: TGTGCCAGTAGCGACCGGTGGAACGGGGAGCTGTTTTTT.

V usage is TRBV19 and J usage is TRBJ1-2; perhaps TRBD1 as D (5 bases). Germline lookup yields CDR1 LNHDA and CDR2 SQIVND (reference sequence). CDR3 length: 12 residues. V shed 5 bases and J shed 13 bases, with 17 bases lying between them. CDR3 in amino acids: CASSPQPGLTTF. For the CDR3, the DNA is TGTGCCAGTAGTCCCCAACCGGGACTCACCACCTTC.

This chain links TRBV7-9 with TRBJ2-7; D gene ambiguous. CDR3 size: 12 residues. Trimming shortened V by 5 bases and J by 5 bases, and 10 bases separated the two germline ends. Germline CDR1 is SEHNR and CDR2 is FQNEAQ (reference sequence). In nucleotides, the CDR3 is TGTGCCAGCAGCGACCCCACCCACGAGCAGTACTTC. It translates to CASSDPTHEQYF.

The chain combines TRBV7-2 with TRBJ2-2, with D maybe TRBD2 (6 bases). CDR1 and CDR2 (germline): SGHTA, FQGNSA. CDR3 size: 14 residues. V lost 5 bases and J lost 5, with 12 bases in between. The CDR3 here is CASSRDWRTGELFF. DNA of the CDR3: TGTGCCAGCAGCCGGGACTGGCGGACCGGGGAGCTGTTTTTT.

This clone has just a few counts. The chain is built from TRBV18 and TRBJ1-5; maybe TRBD1 (6 bases). V was pared by 5 bases and J by 0 bases, with 11 bases between. CDR3 size: 15 residues. Germline V gene lookup returns CDR1 KGHSH and CDR2 LQKENI. CDR3: CASSSGQSSNQPQHF. The CDR3 DNA sequence: TGTGCCAGCTCATCCGGACAGTCTAGCAATCAGCCCCAGCATTTT.

V is TRBV4-1 and J is TRBJ1-3, with unresolved D. From germline, CDR1 is MGHRA and CDR2 YSYEKL. Trimming shortened V by 3 bases and J by 0 bases, and 12 bases separated the two germline ends. CDR3 length: 16 residues. The DNA for the CDR3 is TGCGCCAGCAGCCAGGCTACAGCAAACTCTGGAAACACCATATATTTT. This codes for CASSQATANSGNTIYF.

This clone was seen a single time. The chain joins TRBV9 to TRBJ1-6; D gene ambiguous. This CDR3 is 13 amino acids long. The V gene's germline CDR1 is SGDLS and CDR2 YYNGEE. Trimming removed 0 bases at V and 8 bases at J, with 6 bases between. The DNA of the CDR3 is TGTGCCAGCAGCGTAGGGATGGATTCACCCCTCCACTTT. Its protein product is CASSVGMDSPLHF.

This chain connects TRBV4-3 to TRBJ1-2, with D possibly matching TRBD1 (6 bases). The CDR3 sequence is 15 residues long. Germline assignment: CDR1 LGHNA and CDR2 YSLEER. With 0 bases removed from V and 2 bases from J, the gap between germline ends came to 10 bases. The CDR3 is CASSQDQGTNYGYTF. The DNA for the CDR3 is TGCGCCAGCAGCCAAGATCAGGGGACAAACTATGGCTACACCTTC.

V usage is TRBV9 and J usage is TRBJ1-1; D unresolved. Looked up from germline, CDR1 is SGDLS and CDR2 is YYNGEE. This CDR3 has 13 amino acids. V was shortened by 3 bases and J by 10 bases, with 16 bases between the two germline ends. CDR3 coding DNA: TGTGCCAGCAGCGAATTGATATGGGGTGCAGCTTTCTTT. Protein: CASSELIWGAAFF.

About this clone itself: The same CDR3 arises from other DNA sequences in this sample as well. The rearrangement uses TRBV27 and TRBJ1-2; 7 bases are a match to TRBD1. Looked up from germline, CDR1 is MNHEY and CDR2 is SMNVEV (reference sequence). After removal of 5 bases from V and 0 bases from J, the junction contained 9 bases not matched to a gene. The CDR3 length is 16 residues. DNA of the CDR3: TGTGCCAGCAGTCTCCGACAGGGAAGGACTAACTATGGCTACACCTTC. Its protein product is CASSLRQGRTNYGYTF.

The CDR3 DNA follows: TGTGCCAGCAGAGGACAGGGCAATCAGCCCCAGCATTTT. This encodes CASRGQGNQPQHF. V gene TRBV27 combines with J gene TRBJ1-5; 7 bases are a match to TRBD1. The ends lost 6 bases at V and 2 bases at J; junction bases unmatched: 1. The CDR3 is 13 residues long. CDR1 MNHEY and CDR2 SMNVEV come from the germline V gene (reference sequence).

V gene TRBV5-6 combines with J gene TRBJ1-1, with D maybe TRBD1 (5 bases). V gave up 3 bases and J gave up 7 bases, with 19 bases separating them. CDR1 and CDR2 (germline): SGHDT, YYEEEE. This CDR3 has 15 amino acids. In DNA form, the CDR3 reads TGTGCCAGCAGCTCAGAGTTAGGGGAACGTTTTGAAGCTTTCTTT. Residues: CASSSELGERFEAFF.

The chain has TRBV7-2 and TRBJ2-3, with 9 bases lining up with TRBD1. The CDR3 covers 16 residues. J lost 3 bases, V lost 0 bases, and 4 bases had no gene match. Germline V gene sequence: CDR1 SGHTA, CDR2 FQGNSA. For the CDR3, the DNA is TGTGCCAGCAGCTTAGCGTGGACAGGGGTTACAGATACGCAGTATTTT. As protein: CASSLAWTGVTDTQYF.

The rearrangement uses TRBV30 and TRBJ2-5, with 8 bases matching TRBD2. The J segment lost 1 base and the V segment lost 0 bases, leaving 10 bases of the junction unmatched. Germline-derived CDR1 and CDR2 are GTSNPN and SVGIG (reference sequence). CDR3 length: 17 residues. Here the CDR3 DNA reads TGTGCCTGGAGTGTACTTCTTACTAGCGGAACCCAAGAGACCCAGTACTTC. Its translation is CAWSVLLTSGTQETQYF.

V is TRBV10-3 and J is TRBJ1-1; D possibly corresponds to TRBD1 (6 bases). Between the trimmed V and J ends, which lost 6 bases and 2 bases, there was a span of 13 bases. CDR3 size: 14 residues. Per the germline V gene, CDR1 is ENHRY and CDR2 is SYGVKD. The CDR3 bases are TGTGCCATCAGAGGGGGGGTGAGTAACACTGAAGCTTTCTTT. Encoded protein: CAIRGGVSNTEAFF.

This chain uses TRBV5-1 with TRBJ1-1, with D perhaps matching TRBD1 (5 bases). Germline V gene lookup returns CDR1 SGHRS and CDR2 YFSETQ. V was trimmed by 3 bases and J by 0 bases, leaving 12 bases between them. The CDR3 consists of 15 residues. CDR3 protein: CASSWGRKMNTEAFF. CDR3 sequence (DNA): TGCGCCAGCAGCTGGGGACGGAAAATGAACACTGAAGCTTTCTTT. The whole variable domain, filled in from reference TRBV5-1 and TRBJ1-1, reads KAGVTQTPRYLIKTRGQQVTLSCSPISGHRSVSWYQQTPGQGLQFLFEYFSETQRNKGNFPGRFSGRQFSNSRSEMNVSTLELGDSALYLCASSWGRKMNTEAFFGQGTRLTVV.

The chain links TRBV30 to TRBJ1-2, with D perhaps TRBD1 (5 bases). Germline CDR1 reads GTSNPN; CDR2 reads SVGIG (reference sequence). Trimming took off 3 bases at V and 5 bases at J, with 25 bases between the two ends. This CDR3 has 17 amino acids. The CDR3 coding sequence is TGTGCCTGGAGGGTGGAATTGGGGGACGGGTTAGGATATGGCTACACCTTC. Its translation: CAWRVELGDGLGYGYTF. Filled out from reference TRBV30 and TRBJ1-2, the complete variable domain reads SQTIHQWPATLVQPVGSPLSLECTVEGTSNPNLYWYRQAAGRGLQLLFYSVGIGQISSEVPQNLSASRPQDRQFILSSKKLLLSDSGFYLCAWRVELGDGLGYGYTFGSGTRLTVV.

The chain recombines TRBV7-2 with TRBJ1-1; 8 nucleotides line up with TRBD1. There are 15 residues in the CDR3. Germline loops: CDR1 SGHTA, CDR2 FQGNSA. V dropped 4 bases and J dropped 1; count of bases not matched to a gene: 5. The CDR3, as DNA: TGTGCCAGCAGCTACCGGACAGGGACGAACACTGAAGCTTTCTTT. This translates into CASSYRTGTNTEAFF. Filled out from reference TRBV7-2 and TRBJ1-1, the complete variable domain reads GAGVSQSPSNKVTEKGKDVELRCDPISGHTALYWYRQSLGQGLEFLIYFQGNSAPDKSGLPSDRFSAERTGGSVSTLTIQRTQQEDSAVYLCASSYRTGTNTEAFFGQGTRLTVV.

Written as DNA, the CDR3 is TGTGCCACCAGGTCGCACAGGTCGGAAGGGGAAAAACTGTTTTTT. Translating it yields CATRSHRSEGEKLFF. The genes are TRBV15 and TRBJ1-4; TRBD1 is a possible D gene (5 bases). Germline V gene sequence: CDR1 LNHNV, CDR2 YYDKDF (reference sequence). Trimming took off 6 bases at V and 8 bases at J, with 19 bases between the two ends. The CDR3 covers 15 residues.

The rearrangement links TRBV13 to TRBJ1-1; D is perhaps TRBD1 (6 bases). The CDR3 has 14 residues. The V end was cut by 5 bases, the J end by 7 bases, with 17 bases between. Germline V gene data show CDR1 as PRHDT and CDR2 as FYEKMQ (reference sequence). CDR3 bases: TGTGCCAGCAGCCCGAAAGGGGGAGTTGGTGAAGCTTTCTTT. Its protein is CASSPKGGVGEAFF.

J is TRBJ1-1 and V is TRBV6-5; no clear D. Germline assignment: CDR1 MNHEY and CDR2 SVGAGI. The ends were cut back, 1 base at V and 4 bases at J, with 16 bases in the middle. The CDR3 totals 16 residues. CDR3 nucleotides: TGTGCCAGCAGTTACTGGTCACCAAAAGATGTCACTGAAGCTTTCTTT. Amino acid sequence: CASSYWSPKDVTEAFF.

The chain has TRBV5-1 and TRBJ2-5; 10 nucleotides line up with TRBD2. V lost 2 bases and J lost 5; bases outside the gene matches: 3. The CDR3 is made up of 14 amino acids. Germline CDR1 reads SGHRS; CDR2 reads YFSETQ. The CDR3 DNA reads TGCGCCAGCAGCTTAGCGGGGGGGCCGGAGACCCAGTACTTC. It specifies CASSLAGGPETQYF. The full variable domain, rest sourced from reference TRBV5-1 and TRBJ2-5, is KAGVTQTPRYLIKTRGQQVTLSCSPISGHRSVSWYQQTPGQGLQFLFEYFSETQRNKGNFPGRFSGRQFSNSRSEMNVSTLELGDSALYLCASSLAGGPETQYFGPGTRLLVL.

This clone was detected a few times. The chain employs TRBV28 and TRBJ1-5; D ambiguous. Between the trimmed V and J ends, which lost 5 bases and 15 bases, there was a span of 17 bases. The CDR3 spans 12 residues. Germline V gene lookup returns CDR1 MDHEN and CDR2 SYDVKM. CDR3 nucleotides: TGTGCCAGCAGTAACGGGCGCCCTTCGGGGCATTTT. Translated: CASSNGRPSGHF.

V usage is TRBV6-6 and J usage is TRBJ2-7; 9 bases match TRBD1. V shed 5 bases and J 0 bases; nucleotides not matched to a gene: 5. The CDR3 covers 15 residues. Germline CDR1 is MNHNY and CDR2 is SVGAGI (reference sequence). The CDR3 sequence is CASSQPGQGSYEQYF. CDR3 nucleotides: TGTGCCAGCAGTCAGCCGGGACAGGGCTCCTACGAGCAGTACTTC.

This chain joins TRBV2 and TRBJ1-4, with a possible D match to TRBD1 (5 bases). The length of the CDR3 is 13 residues. Germline-derived CDR1 and CDR2 are SNHLY and FYNNEI. Trimming stripped 3 bases from V and 8 bases from J, with 10 bases between. CDR3 protein: CASSDRVGEKLFF. In DNA, the CDR3 is TGTGCCAGCAGTGACAGGGTTGGGGAAAAACTGTTTTTT.